A single sample is the source of the 8 T cell receptor beta chains below, sequenced in a study of Ad26.COV2.S vaccination and SARS-CoV-2 variants (dated by TCRdb to the early 2020s). The receptor library was made with the immunoSEQ multiplex PCR assay. TCRdb provides this immuneACCESS table in a form limited to in-frame rearrangements. Some clones are lacking; in checked studies, under half of them reflect an unresolved V gene, and why the rest are absent is not known. This sample has about 460,000 clones in its table, and 80% to 90% of those were observed once. The ten largest clonotypes hold 1.5% to 2% of the sample. This specimen's treatment or condition label, per the study, means: 15 to 20 received Ad26.COV2.S at low or high dose, single or two shots; several received placebo; per-sample allocation not given. For vaccine and placebo recipients, the sequenced repertoires came from samples collected on day 63 after the first injection.

Sequenced material: peripheral blood, taken in a trial of Ad26.COV2.S vaccine versus placebo. These receptors all come from a person between 18 and 65 years old who received the Ad26.COV2.S COVID-19 vaccine or a placebo.

The chain has TRBV19 and TRBJ2-1, with 9 bases aligning to TRBD1. CDR1 LNHDA and CDR2 SQIVND come from the germline V gene (reference sequence). This CDR3 has 17 amino acids. V dropped 5 bases and J dropped 3; count of bases not matched to a gene: 11. The CDR3 region is CASSARPGQGVYNEQFF. CDR3 DNA: TGTGCCAGTAGTGCCCGCCCGGGACAGGGAGTCTACAATGAGCAGTTCTTC.

The chain combines TRBV4-2 with TRBJ1-2; no definite D call. The CDR3 is made up of 11 amino acids. Trimming left V 1 base short and J 10 bases short, with 7 bases between. In germline, CDR1 is LGHNA, CDR2 YNFKEQ. The CDR3 here is CASSQGGYYTF. CDR3 in DNA: TGTGCCAGCAGCCAAGGAGGGTACTACACCTTC.

This chain joins TRBV27 and TRBJ1-2; perhaps TRBD1 as D (5 bases). CDR1 is MNHEY, CDR2 SMNVEV, per germline (reference sequence). The CDR3 has 13 amino acids. V shed 5 bases and J shed 4 bases, with 11 bases lying between them. The CDR3 sequence is CASSQGPLYGYTF. In DNA, the CDR3 is TGTGCCAGCAGTCAGGGACCTCTCTATGGCTACACCTTC.

The chain has TRBV5-6 and TRBJ1-1; 8 bases align to TRBD1. The germline V gene encodes CDR1 SGHDT and CDR2 YYEEEE. The CDR3 sequence is 17 residues long. Germline trimming cut 2 bases from V and 1 base from J; bases unmatched to any gene: 10. The CDR3 region is CASSFSPTGGKNTEAFF. CDR3 in DNA: TGTGCCAGCAGCTTCTCCCCTACAGGGGGGAAGAACACTGAAGCTTTCTTT. Based on the CDR3 plus reference TRBV5-6 and TRBJ1-1, the full variable domain is DAGVTQSPTHLIKTRGQQVTLRCSPKSGHDTVSWYQQALGQGPQFIFQYYEEEERQRGNFPDRFSGHQFPNYSSELNVNALLLGDSALYLCASSFSPTGGKNTEAFFGQGTRLTVV.

V gene TRBV5-1 combines with J gene TRBJ2-6, with TRBD1 matching 8 bases. This CDR3 comprises 19 residues. Unmatched junction bases numbered 15, after V lost 7 bases and J lost 0 bases. Germline CDR1 is SGHRS and CDR2 is YFSETQ. The CDR3 sequence is CASVGHTTGANSGANVLTF. For the CDR3, the DNA is TGCGCCAGCGTGGGACACACGACAGGGGCAAACTCTGGGGCCAACGTCCTGACTTTC.

The V call is TRBV2, the J call TRBJ2-1; D uncertain. Germline CDR1 and CDR2: SNHLY and FYNNEI. The CDR3 runs to 11 residues. Trimming stripped 7 bases from V and 6 bases from J, with 7 bases between. CDR3 bases: TGTGCCAGCACCTACACCAATGAGCAGTTCTTC. It is translated as CASTYTNEQFF.

The chain uses TRBV14 and TRBJ2-1; D unresolved. Germline loops: CDR1 SGHDN, CDR2 FVKESK. The CDR3 spans 13 residues. V lost 4 bases and J lost 5, with 9 bases in between. The CDR3 loop reads CASSLINHNEQFF. The DNA of the CDR3 is TGTGCCAGCAGCCTCATAAACCACAATGAGCAGTTCTTC.

J is TRBJ2-4 and V is TRBV11-2; D is unclear. This CDR3 is 15 amino acids long. V was trimmed by 5 bases and J by 2 bases, leaving 13 bases between them. Looked up from germline, CDR1 is SGHAT and CDR2 is FQNNGV. The CDR3 loop reads CASSGPDGTKNIQYF. The DNA for the CDR3 is TGTGCCAGCAGCGGTCCCGACGGAACCAAAAACATTCAGTACTTC.